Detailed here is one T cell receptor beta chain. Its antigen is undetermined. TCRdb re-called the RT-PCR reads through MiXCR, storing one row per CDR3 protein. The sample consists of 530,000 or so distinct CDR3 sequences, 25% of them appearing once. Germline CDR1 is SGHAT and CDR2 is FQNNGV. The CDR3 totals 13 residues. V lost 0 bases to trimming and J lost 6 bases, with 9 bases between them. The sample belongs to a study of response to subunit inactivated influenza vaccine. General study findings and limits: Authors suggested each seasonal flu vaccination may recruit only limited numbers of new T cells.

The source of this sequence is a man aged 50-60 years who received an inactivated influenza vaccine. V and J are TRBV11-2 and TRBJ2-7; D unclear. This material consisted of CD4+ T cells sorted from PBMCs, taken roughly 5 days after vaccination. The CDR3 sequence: CASSLDPGFEQYF. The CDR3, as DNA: TGTGCCAGCAGCTTAGATCCTGGGTTCGAGCAGTACTTC.